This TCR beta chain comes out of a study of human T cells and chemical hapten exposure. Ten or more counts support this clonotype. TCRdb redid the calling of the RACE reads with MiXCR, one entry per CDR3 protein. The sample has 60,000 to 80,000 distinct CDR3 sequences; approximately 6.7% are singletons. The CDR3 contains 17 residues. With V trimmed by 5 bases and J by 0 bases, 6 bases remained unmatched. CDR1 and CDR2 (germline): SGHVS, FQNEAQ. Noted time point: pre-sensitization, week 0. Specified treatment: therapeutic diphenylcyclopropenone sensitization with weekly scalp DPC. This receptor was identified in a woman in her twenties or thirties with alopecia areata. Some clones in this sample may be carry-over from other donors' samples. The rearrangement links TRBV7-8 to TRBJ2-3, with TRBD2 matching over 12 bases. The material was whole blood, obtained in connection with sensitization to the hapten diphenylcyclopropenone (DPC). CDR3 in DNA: TGTGCCAGCAGCCCAAAGACTAGCGGGGGAAGCACAGATACGCAGTATTTT. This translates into CASSPKTSGGSTDTQYF. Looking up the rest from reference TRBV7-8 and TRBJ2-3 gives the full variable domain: GAGVSQSPRYKVAKRGQDVALRCDPISGHVSLFWYQQALGQGPEFLTYFQNEAQLDKSGLPSDRFFAERPEGSVSTLKIQRTQQEDSAVYLCASSPKTSGGSTDTQYFGPGTRLTVL.